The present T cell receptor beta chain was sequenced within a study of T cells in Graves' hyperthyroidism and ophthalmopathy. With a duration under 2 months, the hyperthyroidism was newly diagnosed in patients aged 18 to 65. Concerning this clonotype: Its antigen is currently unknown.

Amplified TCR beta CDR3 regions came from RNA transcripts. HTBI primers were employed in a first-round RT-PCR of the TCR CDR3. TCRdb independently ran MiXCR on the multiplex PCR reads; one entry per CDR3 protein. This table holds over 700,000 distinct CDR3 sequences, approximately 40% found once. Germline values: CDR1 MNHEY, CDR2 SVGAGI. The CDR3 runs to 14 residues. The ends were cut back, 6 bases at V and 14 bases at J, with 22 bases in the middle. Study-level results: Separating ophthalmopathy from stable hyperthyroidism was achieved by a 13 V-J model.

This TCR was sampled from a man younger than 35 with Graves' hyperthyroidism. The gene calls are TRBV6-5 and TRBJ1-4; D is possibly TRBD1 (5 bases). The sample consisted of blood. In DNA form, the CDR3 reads TGTGCCAGCAGCGAATGGACAAGGGGTCGGGCCCTGTTTTTT. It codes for CASSEWTRGRALFF.